These 8 T cell receptor beta chains originate from one sample sequenced in a study of breast tumors, draining lymph nodes, adjacent tissues. Axillary draining lymph nodes of breast cancer patients supplied the node samples. TCRdb independently ran MiXCR on the multiplex PCR reads; one entry per CDR3 protein. This table holds approximately 230,000 distinct CDR3 sequences, around 34% found once. Sequenced input: axillary lymph node tissue. These receptors were obtained from a female donor with breast cancer. Some clones in this sample may be carry-over from other donors' samples.

V and J are TRBV6-5 and TRBJ2-7, with 7 bases lining up with TRBD1. J was trimmed by 4 bases and V by 8 bases; bases with no gene match: 11. This CDR3 region has 14 residues. Looked up from germline, CDR1 is MNHEY and CDR2 is SVGAGI. The CDR3 loop is CASPGQSPRYEQYF. CDR3 nucleotides: TGTGCCAGCCCGGGACAGAGCCCTAGATACGAGCAGTACTTC.

This clonotype has at least ten counts. V usage is TRBV6-1 and J usage is TRBJ1-4; D remains ambiguous. There are 16 residues in the CDR3. With 3 bases removed from V and 13 bases from J, the gap between germline ends came to 24 bases. Germline V lookup: CDR1 MNHNS, CDR2 SASEGT. The CDR3 spells CASSEGSGRPMKGLFF. CDR3 nucleotide sequence: TGTGCCAGCAGTGAGGGATCAGGACGGCCAATGAAGGGACTGTTTTTT.

This clonotype was seen ten or more times. V usage is TRBV4-3 and J usage is TRBJ2-3, with D maybe TRBD2 (6 bases). Per the germline V gene, CDR1 is LGHNA and CDR2 is YSLEER. The V gene lost 4 bases and the J gene lost 2 bases, with 13 bases spanning the gap. CDR3 length: 15 amino acids. The CDR3, as DNA: TGCGCCAGCAGCCGGTCGTCTAGCGACACAGATACGCAGTATTTT. It is translated as CASSRSSSDTDTQYF.

This clonotype was detected ten times or more. The chain combines TRBV5-8 with TRBJ1-3; a weak D match, TRBD1 (6 bases). Looked up from germline, CDR1 is SGHTS and CDR2 is YDEGEE. The CDR3 sequence is 14 residues long. Trimming left V 2 bases short and J 7 bases short, with 13 bases between. In DNA, the CDR3 is TGTGCCAGCAGCTTATCGGGGGCCGGGAACACCATATATTTT. Translating it yields CASSLSGAGNTIYF.

This clonotype was recorded a few times. The chain links TRBV3-1 to TRBJ1-4; 12 bases align to TRBD1. With 3 bases clipped from V and 11 bases from J, the junction kept 4 bases outside the gene matches. Germline V gives CDR1 LGHDT, CDR2 YNNKEL (reference sequence). CDR3 length: 14 amino acids. As DNA, the CDR3 is TGTGCCAGCAGCCAGGGACAGGGGGCAGGGAAACTGTTTTTT. This encodes CASSQGQGAGKLFF.

This clonotype was counted ten times or more. This chain links TRBV18 with TRBJ2-5, with 8 bases identical to TRBD1. CDR1 is KGHSH, CDR2 LQKENI, per germline. V was pared by 4 bases and J by 4 bases, with 8 bases of the junction left unmatched. CDR3 length: 15 residues. The CDR3 nucleotides are TGTGCCAGCTCACTGACAGGGGCCGCCCTAGAGACCCAGTACTTC. Its translation is CASSLTGAALETQYF.

Worth noting for this clonotype: Its ends do not fully match the called genes, so a read error is possible. The J gene is TRBJ1-2, the V gene TRBV5-8, with unresolved D. In germline, CDR1 is SGHTS, CDR2 YDEGEE. CDR3 size: 14 residues. The CDR3 sequence: CASSLVGPLYGYTF. The CDR3 DNA sequence: TGCGCCAGCAGCTTGGTCGGACCGCTTTATGGCTACACCTTC. Together with reference TRBV5-8 and TRBJ1-2, the CDR3 gives the full variable domain: EAGVTQSPTHLIKTRGQQATLRCSPISGHTSVYWYQQALGLGLQFLLWYDEGEERNRGNFPPRFSGRQFPNYSSELNVNALELEDSALYLCASSLVGPLYGYTFGSGTRLTVV.

This chain links TRBV20-1 with TRBJ2-5, with D possibly TRBD1 on 5 matching bases. Trimming cost V 5 bases and J 2 bases, with 12 bases left between them. The germline V gene has CDR1 DFQATT and CDR2 SNEGSKA (reference sequence). The CDR3 contains 13 residues. CDR3 protein: CSAFPGQQETQYF. The CDR3 DNA is TGCAGTGCTTTCCCAGGGCAGCAAGAGACCCAGTACTTC.